This T cell receptor beta chain was captured by sequencing in a study of naive and memory T cell subsets (dated by TCRdb to about 2017). Context from the whole study: Sorted naive and memory T cell subsets from peripheral blood were analyzed in the study using a UMI-based, open-source pipeline for TCR alpha and beta sequencing. RNA was DNase-treated and reverse transcribed with TCR constant-region primers, mostly using SuperScript III. IgG serology results and the functional CMV T cell responses were in complete agreement. General findings and caveats noted by the study authors: A few larger clonotypes were found in naive repertoires, especially CD8, and these larger clonotypes were possibly memory cells re-expressing CD45RA. The repertoire findings for the naive and memory subsets could not be validated against a ground truth, as none was available. RNA-based TCR counts may be affected by expression changes linked to T cell activation and differentiation. TCR abundance followed a power law with an exponent that was different for naive and memory subsets but consistent across the three individuals. In both CD4 and CD8 cells, the Gini index increased while Shannon and inverse Simpson diversity decreased from naive through CM, EM and EMRA. Single alpha or beta chain sequences, rather than paired alpha/beta receptors, were used to define clonotypes. After error correction, over 95% of naive TCR sequences appeared only once, giving much steeper abundance distributions than memory subsets.

V sheds 2 bases and J sheds 7 bases, leaving 9 bases between their ends. Taken from cysteine to phenylalanine, the CDR3 has 13 residues. Only CDR3 DNA remains: 39 bases, in frame from the first base. CDR1 SGHTA and CDR2 FQGTGA were looked up in the germline V gene. The library was prepared using UMI-ligation and nested PCR. The beta constant-region primer consisted of an equimolar mixture of two oligonucleotides that together covered TRBC1 and TRBC2. The ligated cDNA went through four rounds of PCR with nested alpha and beta constant-region primers together with the SP2 primer. T4 RNA ligase 1 ligated a single-stranded oligonucleotide carrying the SP2 primer and a 12-nucleotide UMI to the cDNA 3' end. The ligation reaction was incubated at 16°C for about 20-24 hours. PCR2 was typically performed as a SYBR Green qPCR and was stopped at a predetermined threshold so that over-amplification was prevented. Every purification after the first one was done using Agencourt AMPure XP magnetic beads. Library amounts were measured by Qubit and library quality was assessed on a TapeStation, where the main peak was expected at around 650 bp. Pooled libraries were sequenced on an Illumina MiSeq using v2 2x251 paired-end kits, and typically about 0.95-2.3 million reads were obtained per sample. Each sample was pooled at 3.5 to 4 nM, and roughly 4.5-7% PhiX was included to help cluster recognition. Per the original workflow: Using tag matching that tolerated one base-pair mismatch, Decombinator assigned V and J genes to FASTQ reads that had been processed by Demultiplexor. Collapsinator used UMIs to correct both sequencing errors and frequency errors arising from PCR heterogeneity. CDR3Translator translated TCRs and extracted CDR3s from the conserved cysteine to the FGXG phenylalanine, flagging non-productive sequences. Repertoires were subsampled to equal numbers of UMI-defined TCRs before Gini, Shannon entropy and inverse Simpson indices were calculated. Within the linear range, a power law was fitted by maximum likelihood to the distributions of clonotype abundance. For one naive CD8 sample, the pipeline and MIGEC produced similar UMI counts, unique TCR numbers and clonal distributions. In one analysis, naive TCRs that were also found in any memory subset of the same donor were excluded from the naive repertoire. Repertoires were searched for approximately 7,000 CMV-associated CDR3 sequences compiled from VDJdb and a published dataset. The public reads were reprocessed in TCRdb via fastp at Q25 and MiXCR, keeping in-frame beta chains. One record per CDR3 amino acid sequence lists the most common genes and DNA. The V and J calls were determined by TCRdb, not by the authors. The sample table contains about 150,000 distinct CDR3 sequences; only one count was recorded for 22% of them. Roughly 0.1% of the sample belongs to the ten largest clones.

From the second PCR step on, the TCR alpha and beta chain libraries were amplified in separate reactions. Donor CMV status was determined by IFNgamma production from CD4+ T cells after overnight stimulation of fresh PBMCs with CMV viral lysate. CD4 T cells were positively selected with Miltenyi beads, followed by positive selection of CD8 T cells from the CD4-negative fraction. After staining for CD3, CD4, CD8, CD45RA, CD27 and a live/dead dye, cells were sorted on a BD Aria II into four subsets based on CD45RA and CD27. A few healthy volunteers provided blood, and each donor's sample was split into CD4 and CD8 T cells and then further divided into four differentiation subsets. About 110 ml of peripheral blood was collected from each donor, and PBMC were isolated from the blood using Ficoll-Paque PLUS density-gradient centrifugation. After sorting, cells were lysed in RLT buffer, RNA was extracted using a Qiagen RNeasy kit, and the extracted RNA was stored at -80 degrees C.

The table lists this clonotype with a few counts. What this receptor recognizes is not known. The sample holds no much larger clone one base away, and base qualities are not on file. The receptor was isolated from a human donor in good health. Sequences were obtained from naive CD4+ T cells from blood. This sample's cell subset or site label indicates: naive T cells, CD45RA high CD27+. In this chain, TRBV7-3 is recombined with TRBJ2-1; a tentative D match to TRBD2 spans 6 bases. The nucleotide sequence is given as TGTGCCAGCAGCTTAGCTAGCGTAAATGAGCAGTTCTTC. The resulting protein is CASSLASVNEQFF. The entire variable domain, with the stretches around the CDR3 drawn from the reference TRBV7-3 and TRBJ2-1 proteins, is GAGVSQTPSNKVTEKGKYVELRCDPISGHTALYWYRQSLGQGPEFLIYFQGTGAADDSGLPNDRFFAVRPEGSVSTLKIQRTERGDSAVYLCASSLASVNEQFFGPGTRLTVL.